This is a list of T cell receptor beta chains from one sample in a study of human T cells and chemical hapten exposure. MiXCR was run by TCRdb on the reads, yielding one entry per CDR3 protein. The sample has more than 100,000 distinct CDR3 sequences, over 7% seen once; the top ten hold around 1.5%. Sequenced: whole blood. Receptors originate from a human donor in good health. Some clones in this sample may be carry-over from other donors' samples. Both conserved end residues are part of each CDR3. The D gene is left open where the match is weak. Only part of the rows carry a size: once, few, many, or a class if the clone is expanded.

d_gene: .; j_gene: TRBJ2-5; v_gene: TRBV6-1; abundance: many; CDR3aa: CASRAGVVETQYF; CDR3nt: TGTGCCAGCAGAGCCGGCGTCGTAGAGACCCAGTACTTC
d_gene: TRBD2; j_gene: TRBJ2-7; v_gene: TRBV20-1; abundance: many; CDR3aa: CSARDARGLASEQYF; CDR3nt: TGCAGTGCTAGAGATGCCCGGGGACTAGCGAGCGAGCAGTACTTC
d_gene: TRBD2; j_gene: TRBJ2-5; v_gene: TRBV2; abundance: few; CDR3aa: CASSEAGTRPGTQYF; CDR3nt: TGTGCCAGCAGTGAAGCGGGGACTAGACCTGGGACCCAGTACTTC
d_gene: .; j_gene: TRBJ2-3; v_gene: TRBV7-3; abundance: few; CDR3aa: CASSLTPRGGTDTQYF; CDR3nt: TGTGCCAGCAGCTTAACCCCGAGGGGGGGCACAGATACGCAGTATTTT
d_gene: TRBD1; j_gene: TRBJ1-1; v_gene: TRBV5-1; abundance: .; CDR3aa: CASSSRQGALLNTEAFF; CDR3nt: TGCGCCAGCAGCTCCCGACAGGGGGCCTTACTGAACACTGAAGCTTTCTTT
d_gene: .; j_gene: TRBJ1-5; v_gene: TRBV6-6; abundance: many; CDR3aa: CASRVDGNQPQHF; CDR3nt: TGTGCCAGCAGGGTGGACGGCAATCAGCCCCAGCATTTT
d_gene: TRBD1; j_gene: TRBJ2-7; v_gene: TRBV5-1; abundance: many; CDR3aa: CASSLSLDRGAYEQYF; CDR3nt: TGCGCCAGCAGCTTGAGTTTGGACAGGGGAGCCTACGAGCAGTACTTC
d_gene: .; j_gene: TRBJ2-5; v_gene: TRBV7-6; abundance: many; CDR3aa: CASSSVGVRRETQYF; CDR3nt: TGTGCCAGCAGCTCCGTTGGGGTGAGGCGGGAGACCCAGTACTTC
d_gene: .; j_gene: TRBJ1-5; v_gene: TRBV7-9; abundance: few; CDR3aa: CASSPWTDHQPQHF; CDR3nt: TGTGCCAGCAGCCCCTGGACAGACCATCAGCCCCAGCATTTT
d_gene: .; j_gene: TRBJ2-5; v_gene: TRBV2; abundance: once; CDR3aa: CASSEVGVPQETQYF; CDR3nt: TGTGCCAGCAGTGAAGTGGGGGTCCCCCAAGAGACCCAGTACTTC